This TCR beta chain was sequenced in a study of CD8+ T cells in alopecia areata. RNA extraction was followed by reverse transcription into cDNA, which acted as the sequencing template. Data came from immunoSEQ multiplex PCR; TCRdb stores just in-frame clones and leaves some out. The table lists about 100,000 clones, approximately 63% of them singletons, with roughly 19% in the top ten. This clone has only a few counts. Its antigen is not identified. Study findings and constraints: Normal skin contains resident alphabeta T cells, and these are also sequenced in scalp samples. Although TCR sharing was seen in mice, sharing across patients was less clear, possibly for HLA-related reasons.

The CDR3 has 16 amino acids. Sequencing was performed on CD8+ T cells sorted from blood. This sequence joins TRBV21-1 and TRBJ2-4; no check of the table's D call, TRBD2, against the DNA was made. TRBV21-1 is marked as a pseudogene. This receptor was taken from a human donor in good health. The CDR3: CASISWGVLGKNIQYF. The CDR3 nucleotides read TGTGCCAGCATTTCTTGGGGGGTTCTGGGCAAAAACATTCAGTACTTC.